This entry lists 29 T cell receptor beta chains sequenced from one sample in a study of blood T cell repertoires in COVID-19. The table came from immunoSEQ multiplex PCR; TCRdb's copy has only in-frame clones and leaves some out. There are approximately 82,000 clones in the sample; approximately 82% occur only once, and about 15% lies in the top ten. Specimen: peripheral blood. Receptors were obtained from an older woman with acute or convalescent COVID-19.

The chain couples TRBV29-1 to TRBJ1-1; no firm D call. The CDR3 is 10 amino acids. V gave up 6 bases and J gave up 0 bases, with 2 bases separating them. Germline CDR1 SQVTM, CDR2 ANQGSEA. CDR3 region: CSVVNTEAFF. The CDR3 nucleotides read TGCAGCGTCGTGAACACTGAAGCTTTCTTT.

This clone was seen a single time. The chain carries TRBV30 and TRBJ2-7; D call uncertain. The CDR3 extends over 14 amino acids. CDR1 is GTSNPN, CDR2 SVGIG, per germline (reference sequence). The V and J ends lost 0 bases and 0 bases respectively, with 9 bases between them. The CDR3: CAWSVDGHSYEQYF. CDR3 bases: TGTGCCTGGAGTGTAGATGGCCACTCCTACGAGCAGTACTTC.

V gene TRBV27 combines with J gene TRBJ2-7; 7 bases fit TRBD1. The germline gives CDR1 MNHEY, CDR2 SMNVEV (reference sequence). CDR3 length: 17 amino acids. The ends lost 6 bases at V and 2 bases at J; junction bases unmatched: 16. The CDR3 is CASSLTLTAGGPYEQYF. The CDR3, as DNA: TGTGCCAGCAGCCTAACGCTAACGGCAGGGGGTCCCTACGAGCAGTACTTC.

This clone was picked up a small number of times. The chain carries TRBV21-1 and TRBJ1-5; TRBD1 is the table's D call and was not checked against the DNA. TRBV21-1 is described as a pseudogene. This CDR3 has 15 residues. The CDR3 nucleotides are TGTGCCAGCATCACGGACAGGGAAGGAAATCAGCCCCAGCATTTT. This encodes CASITDREGNQPQHF.

The J gene is TRBJ1-4, the V gene TRBV5-4; TRBD1 is a possible D gene (6 bases). Germline CDR1 SGHNT, CDR2 YYREEE (reference sequence). The V and J ends lost 4 bases and 7 bases respectively, with 14 bases between them. The CDR3 loop spans 14 amino acids. Here the CDR3 reads CASSGDIGAEKLFF. CDR3 nucleotides: TGTGCCAGCAGCGGGGACATAGGAGCTGAAAAACTGTTTTTT.

This sequence joins TRBV30 and TRBJ2-5; 9 bases map to TRBD2. The CDR3 is 17 residues long. J gave up 1 base and V 3 bases, and 12 bases lay outside the gene matches. The germline V gene encodes CDR1 GTSNPN and CDR2 SVGIG (reference sequence). This CDR3 reads CAWRAGAGGLFQETQYF. The CDR3 region has the DNA TGTGCCTGGAGGGCGGGAGCGGGGGGCCTCTTCCAAGAGACCCAGTACTTC.

This chain connects TRBV11-1 to TRBJ1-2; 8 bases align to TRBD1. This CDR3 is 14 amino acids long. CDR1 is SGHAT, CDR2 FQDESV, per germline (reference sequence). The V segment lost 0 bases and the J segment 8 bases; nucleotides outside the gene matches: 5. CDR3 sequence: CASSLALDRGGYTF. The CDR3 DNA follows: TGTGCCAGCAGCTTAGCCCTTGACAGGGGAGGCTACACCTTC.

V and J are TRBV6-5 and TRBJ1-2; D not certain. There are 13 residues in the CDR3. V gave up 5 bases and J gave up 3 bases, with 10 bases separating them. Germline V gene lookup returns CDR1 MNHEY and CDR2 SVGAGI. The CDR3 loop is CASSMQVDYGYTF. The CDR3 nucleotides read TGTGCCAGCAGTATGCAGGTAGACTATGGCTACACCTTC.

The CDR3 loop reads CASSFTAGTGETQYF. The CDR3 DNA follows: TGTGCCAGCAGCTTTACGGCGGGGACTGGGGAGACCCAGTACTTC. The rearrangement links TRBV11-2 to TRBJ2-5, with D perhaps TRBD2 (6 bases). Germline V gene lookup returns CDR1 SGHAT and CDR2 FQNNGV. CDR3 size: 15 residues. V was shortened by 3 bases and J by 5 bases, with 16 bases between the two germline ends.

V usage is TRBV27 and J usage is TRBJ1-2; D may be TRBD1 (6 bases). V was clipped by 6 bases and J by 2 bases, with 16 bases between them. The CDR3 is 15 amino acids. Germline lookup yields CDR1 MNHEY and CDR2 SMNVEV (reference sequence). The chain's CDR3 is CASRSFARGNYGYTF. The CDR3 DNA reads as TGTGCCAGCAGATCCTTTGCCAGGGGAAACTATGGCTACACCTTC.

The chain is built from TRBV2 and TRBJ2-2; D is possibly TRBD2 (6 bases). The CDR3 is made up of 15 amino acids. Looked up from germline, CDR1 is SNHLY and CDR2 is FYNNEI. The V end lost 9 bases, the J end lost 3 bases, and 17 bases lay between the germline ends. The CDR3 sequence is CASRVQGGDTGELFF. In DNA, the CDR3 is TGTGCCAGTCGGGTTCAGGGCGGGGACACCGGGGAGCTGTTTTTT.

The chain joins TRBV5-6 to TRBJ2-2, with D possibly TRBD1 on 5 matching bases. V was shortened by 3 bases and J by 6 bases, with 15 bases between the two germline ends. Germline CDR1 SGHDT, CDR2 YYEEEE. The CDR3 sequence is 15 residues long. DNA of the CDR3: TGTGCCAGCAGCTGGATCAGCACAGGCTCCGGGGAGCTGTTTTTT. This encodes CASSWISTGSGELFF. The variable domain in full, with the rest retrieved from reference TRBV5-6 and TRBJ2-2, is DAGVTQSPTHLIKTRGQQVTLRCSPKSGHDTVSWYQQALGQGPQFIFQYYEEEERQRGNFPDRFSGHQFPNYSSELNVNALLLGDSALYLCASSWISTGSGELFFGEGSRLTVL.

The chain links TRBV19 to TRBJ1-2; 7 nucleotides match TRBD1. The CDR3 loop spans 16 amino acids. Losses at the gene ends were 10 bases for V and 3 bases for J; bases not matched to a gene: 17. Per the germline V gene, CDR1 is LNHDA and CDR2 is SQIVND (reference sequence). In nucleotides, the CDR3 is TGTGCCACCACACAGGGGAGACTCCGAGGTGACTATGGCTACACCTTC. It codes for CATTQGRLRGDYGYTF. Filled out from reference TRBV19 and TRBJ1-2, the complete variable domain reads DGGITQSPKYLFRKEGQNVTLSCEQNLNHDAMYWYRQDPGQGLRLIYYSQIVNDFQKGDIAEGYSVSREKKESFPLTVTSAQKNPTAFYLCATTQGRLRGDYGYTFGSGTRLTVV.

J is TRBJ1-2 and V is TRBV6-5; 8 bases are shared with TRBD1. Per germline, CDR1 MNHEY and CDR2 SVGAGI. Germline trimming cut 7 bases from V and 6 bases from J; bases unmatched to any gene: 10. CDR3 length equals 14 residues. DNA of the CDR3: TGTGCCAGCAACGTAGGACAGGGAGGGAATGGCTACACCTTC. Protein: CASNVGQGGNGYTF.

Comment on this clone: The sample has other DNA sequences that encode this CDR3 too. The chain recombines TRBV9 with TRBJ2-1; 9 bases are a match to TRBD2. This CDR3 contains 15 residues. The germline CDR1 and CDR2 sequences are SGDLS and YYNGEE. V lost 5 bases, J lost 0 bases, and 3 bases stayed unmatched. The CDR3 DNA follows: TGTGCCAGCAGTCTAGCGGGGTCCTCCTACAATGAGCAGTTCTTC. It translates to CASSLAGSSYNEQFF. The full variable domain, with the rest looked up from reference TRBV9 and TRBJ2-1, is DSGVTQTPKHLITATGQRVTLRCSPRSGDLSVYWYQQSLDQGLQFLIQYYNGEERAKGNILERFSAQQFPDLHSELNLSSLELGDSALYFCASSLAGSSYNEQFFGPGTRLTVL.

V usage is TRBV5-5 and J usage is TRBJ1-5; 10 positions match TRBD1. Per the germline V gene, CDR1 is SGHKS and CDR2 is YYEKEE (reference sequence). CDR3 length: 16 amino acids. The trim removed 3 bases at V and 6 bases at J, leaving 9 bases unmatched. This CDR3 reads CASSWGQGRGGQPQHF. CDR3 coding DNA: TGTGCCAGCAGCTGGGGACAGGGGAGAGGGGGTCAGCCCCAGCATTTT. The full variable domain, its missing parts supplied by reference TRBV5-5 and TRBJ1-5, is DAGVTQSPTHLIKTRGQQVTLRCSPISGHKSVSWYQQVLGQGPQFIFQYYEKEERGRGNFPDRFSARQFPNYSSELNVNALLLGDSALYLCASSWGQGRGGQPQHFGDGTRLSIL.

The CDR3 DNA follows: TGTGCCAGCAGCTTGGGAGCGGGAATCTACAATGAGCAGTTCTTC. Translating gives CASSLGAGIYNEQFF. The chain combines TRBV5-6 with TRBJ2-1; 7 bases agree with TRBD2. There are 15 residues in the CDR3. Trimming took 0 bases from V and 3 from J; bases not matched to a gene: 3. CDR1 is SGHDT, CDR2 YYEEEE, per germline.

The rearrangement joins TRBV6-6 to TRBJ1-1; 9 bases agree with TRBD1. The V segment lost 6 bases and the J segment 0 bases; nucleotides outside the gene matches: 11. Per germline, CDR1 MNHNY and CDR2 SVGAGI (reference sequence). The CDR3 runs to 17 residues. DNA of the CDR3: TGTGCCAGCAGCCGACCCGGGACAGGGTCCATGAACACTGAAGCTTTCTTT. Translation: CASSRPGTGSMNTEAFF.

The chain recombines TRBV4-3 with TRBJ1-3; 9 positions match TRBD1. The CDR3 runs 14 residues. The V segment lost 5 bases and the J segment 7 bases; nucleotides outside the gene matches: 6. Per the germline V gene, CDR1 is LGHNA and CDR2 is YSLEER. This CDR3 reads CASSGTGIGNTIYF. For the CDR3, the DNA is TGCGCCAGCAGCGGGACAGGGATCGGGAACACCATATATTTT.

The chain employs TRBV7-9 and TRBJ2-2; D perhaps matches TRBD2 (6 bases). Deletions cut 9 bases from V and 3 bases from J, with 20 bases between. Looked up from germline, CDR1 is SEHNR and CDR2 is FQNEAQ (reference sequence). The CDR3 covers 16 residues. CDR3 nucleotides: TGTGCCAGTCCCCTGTGGGGGGAGATTGACACCGGGGAGCTGTTTTTT. Translating it yields CASPLWGEIDTGELFF.

The rearrangement links TRBV5-6 to TRBJ2-5, with 10 bases matching TRBD2. Trimming cost V 4 bases and J 4 bases; bases outside gene matches: 7. The length of the CDR3 is 15 residues. CDR1 is SGHDT and CDR2 is YYEEEE in the germline V gene. The CDR3 DNA reads TGTGCCAGCAGCGGAGGAGCGGGGGGGCCAGAGACCCAGTACTTC. Its protein is CASSGGAGGPETQYF.

To note about this clone: Since the CDR3 does not end with the conserved phenylalanine or tryptophan, this likely comes from a read error. The DNA is left out, because the CDR3 cannot be placed on it with certainty; the CDR3 is given as TCRdb lists it. The V gene is TRBV30, the J gene TRBJ1-2; the DNA was not compared with TRBD1, the D call given in the table. Termini included, the CDR3 measures 12 amino acids. The germline V gene has CDR1 GTSNPN and CDR2 SVGIG (reference sequence). CDR3 residues: CAWSATRQGGFV.

CDR3 nucleotide sequence: TGTGCCAGCAGCCAACAACAGGGGGCCTCTGTGTATGGCTACACCTTC. The encoded protein is CASSQQQGASVYGYTF. V usage is TRBV11-3 and J usage is TRBJ1-2; 9 positions agree with TRBD1. The junction had 12 bases not matched to a gene; V was cut back by 5 bases and J by 5 bases. The CDR3 totals 16 residues. Germline CDR1 and CDR2: SGHNT and YENEEA. Complete variable domain (other parts from reference TRBV11-3 and TRBJ1-2): EAGVVQSPRYKIIEKKQPVAFWCNPISGHNTLYWYLQNLGQGPELLIRYENEEAVDDSQLPKDRFSAERLKGVDSTLKIQPAELGDSAVYLCASSQQQGASVYGYTFGSGTRLTVV.

Regarding this clone: The junction departs from germline at one end; a sequencing error may be responsible. V usage is TRBV6-1 and J usage is TRBJ2-7; D may be TRBD1 (5 bases). The germline V gene encodes CDR1 MNHNS and CDR2 SASEGT. The CDR3 is made up of 14 amino acids. CDR3 sequence (DNA): TGTGCCAGCAGTCAAGCTACGGACACCTACGAGCAGTACTTC. Encoded protein: CASSQATDTYEQYF.

V usage is TRBV11-3 and J usage is TRBJ1-1, with D possibly matching TRBD1 (5 bases). This CDR3 is built from 14 residues. Germline-derived CDR1 and CDR2 are SGHNT and YENEEA. V lost 4 bases and J lost 3, with 12 bases in between. This CDR3 reads CASSSRDSYTEAFF. In DNA, the CDR3 is TGTGCCAGCAGCTCCCGGGACTCCTACACTGAAGCTTTCTTT.

The chain recombines TRBV11-3 with TRBJ1-1, with D possibly matching TRBD1 (5 bases). The ends were cut back, 5 bases at V and 1 base at J, with 8 bases in the middle. The germline gives CDR1 SGHNT, CDR2 YENEEA. This CDR3 has 13 residues. This CDR3 is CASSNQGNTEAFF. The CDR3, as DNA: TGTGCCAGCAGCAACCAGGGGAACACTGAAGCTTTCTTT.

The rearrangement links TRBV4-2 to TRBJ2-3, with TRBD2 matching over 7 bases. Germline V gives CDR1 LGHNA, CDR2 YNFKEQ. V lost 7 bases and J lost 1; bases outside the gene matches: 8. This CDR3 spans 15 amino acids. CDR3 sequence reads: CASTYSGGGTDTQYF. In DNA, the CDR3 is TGTGCCAGCACCTACTCGGGAGGCGGCACAGATACGCAGTATTTT.

The chain carries TRBV30 and TRBJ1-2; 9 nucleotides line up with TRBD1. V lost 3 bases, J lost 5 bases, and 19 bases stayed unmatched. CDR1 GTSNPN and CDR2 SVGIG come from the germline V gene (reference sequence). The CDR3 totals 18 residues. This CDR3 is CAWSSMGGTGLSFYGYTF. The CDR3 DNA is TGTGCCTGGAGCTCTATGGGGGGGACAGGGCTGAGTTTTTATGGCTACACCTTC.

The gene calls are TRBV5-1 and TRBJ1-2; no clear D. Deletions cut 4 bases from V and 7 bases from J, with 17 bases between. Germline values: CDR1 SGHRS, CDR2 YFSETQ. CDR3 size: 14 residues. This chain's CDR3 is CASSPEVGVAGYTF. CDR3 coding DNA: TGCGCCAGCAGCCCGGAGGTGGGAGTGGCTGGCTACACCTTC.